This section outlines one T cell receptor beta chain sequence together with its context. This clonotype was seen at least ten times. Its antigen is still unknown. Within one base of it there is no much larger clone, and no base qualities were kept. V is clipped by 3 bases and J by 5 bases, and the sequence between their germline boundaries is 7 bases long. The germline V gene supplies CDR1 MNHEY and CDR2 SVGEGT. Measured from the cysteine to the phenylalanine, the CDR3 is 12 residues long. The entry retains the CDR3 DNA only, 36 bases that are in frame from base 1. Set within a cohort of healthcare workers in London, UK, this nested case-control study involved weekly PCR testing of nasopharyngeal swabs along with blood sampling. Healthcare workers were recruited during the week of the UK lockdown, between 23 and 31 March 2020, and followed weekly for up to roughly 16 weeks. These data belong to a study of early T cells in non-severe SARS-CoV-2 infection (dated by TCRdb to the early 2020s). Broadly, across the study: TCR sequencing used bulk RNA from unsorted whole blood, so alpha and beta chains could not be paired. The study at large found these results: VDJdb matching was skewed toward anti-spike CD8 responses, so virus-specific expansions were likely underestimated and private and CD4 specificities were missed.

The library relied on 5' RACE. Sequenced on a NextSeq 500. Unique molecular identifiers were attached to individual cDNA molecules in the TCR library protocol so that sequencing error and PCR bias could be corrected. Both TCR alpha and beta chains were sequenced, and tight co-correlation was observed between alpha and beta sequence abundances in each sample. The original methods were these. Decombinator V4 was used to annotate the V gene, J gene and CDR3 of the TCR sequences. Expanded TCRs were defined as changing significantly between any two time points under a Poisson model with p below 0.0001. TCR abundances were normalised to the total number of TCRs sequenced per sample and were expressed as counts per million. MAIT TCRs were defined by TRAV1-2 paired with TRAJ12, TRAJ20 or TRAJ33, and iNKT TCRs by TRAV10 paired with TRAJ18. VDJdb, accessed 1 November 2021, was searched for CMV, EBV and SARS-CoV-2 annotated TCRs, with TCRs annotated for multiple antigens excluded. TCRdb trimmed the raw reads at Q25, called clones with MiXCR and kept productive beta chains. When rows share a CDR3 protein, they turn into one entry using the most common DNA and genes. TCRdb, not the authors, supplied the V and J calls. The sample has 50,000 to 75,000 distinct CDR3 sequences on record, 5.5% to 7% of them singletons. Around 3.3% of the sample belongs to the ten largest clones.

The TCR originated in an adult who was a healthcare worker with PCR-confirmed SARS-CoV-2 infection or an uninfected control (not recorded which). The sequencing used whole blood, collected at baseline. This chain is built from TRBV6-2 or TRBV6-3 and TRBJ1-1, with an unclear D gene assignment. This receptor carries the CDR3 CASSYLGTEAFF. Read as DNA, the sequence is TGTGCCAGCAGTTATCTGGGAACTGAAGCTTTCTTT.